These T cell receptor beta chains were read from a single sample in a study of T cells in Graves' hyperthyroidism and ophthalmopathy. Via MiXCR, TCRdb re-called the multiplex PCR reads, giving one row per CDR3 protein. The sample includes a few hundred thousand distinct CDR3 sequences, more than 11% seen only once; the top ten take 5.8%. Sequencing was carried out using blood. These receptors were obtained from a woman aged 25-40 years with Graves' hyperthyroidism that later progressed to Graves' ophthalmopathy. CDR3s include the opening cysteine and the closing phenylalanine or tryptophan. A D gene is named only where the DNA matches it firmly. Clone size is shown for a subset of rows, as once, few, many or a class of expanded clone.

clone size	D gene	V gene	J gene	CDR3 protein	CDR3 DNA
.	.	TRBV19	TRBJ1-3	CASSMNNANSGNTIYF	TGTGCCAGTAGTATGAACAACGCTAACTCTGGAAACACCATATATTTT
many	.	TRBV3-1	TRBJ2-7	CASSQGERLYEQYF	TGTGCCAGCAGCCAAGGGGAGCGTCTCTACGAGCAGTACTTC
many	.	TRBV2	TRBJ2-1	CASLRGREMYEQFF	TGTGCCAGCCTTCGGGGGCGGGAGATGTATGAGCAGTTCTTC
many	.	TRBV11-2	TRBJ1-2	CASSLTPYGYTF	TGTGCCAGCAGCTTAACTCCGTATGGCTACACCTTC
.	TRBD1	TRBV3-1	TRBJ2-7	CASSHEKGAREIYEQYF	TGTGCCAGCAGCCACGAGAAGGGGGCCAGGGAGATATACGAGCAGTACTTC
.	.	TRBV20-1	TRBJ2-1	CSTMDRAPHKYNEQFF	TGCAGTACCATGGATCGGGCGCCGCATAAATACAATGAGCAGTTCTTC
many	.	TRBV18	TRBJ2-1	CASSLWTLNEQFF	TGTGCCAGCTCACTCTGGACTCTGAATGAGCAGTTCTTC
many	.	TRBV27	TRBJ2-3	CASSLKGSSYSDTQYF	TGTGCCAGCAGTTTAAAAGGGTCGAGTTATTCAGATACGCAGTATTTT
many	.	TRBV12-3/TRBV12-4	TRBJ1-5	CASSLRSPYSIQPQHF	TGTGCCAGCAGTTTAAGGTCCCCGTACAGCATTCAGCCCCAGCATTTT
many	.	TRBV3-1	TRBJ2-7	CASSPPGLRSSYEQYF	TGTGCCAGCAGCCCACCGGGACTCCGGAGCTCCTACGAGCAGTACTTC
many	TRBD1	TRBV27	TRBJ1-3	CASSRLTGRGNTIYF	TGTGCCAGCAGTCGATTGACAGGGAGGGGGAACACCATATATTTT
many	TRBD1	TRBV9	TRBJ2-7	CASSVGTAYEQYF	TGTGCCAGCAGTGTGGGGACAGCCTACGAGCAGTACTTC
many	.	TRBV20-1	TRBJ2-5	CSAREPPSVETQYF	TGCAGTGCTAGAGAGCCCCCCAGCGTTGAGACCCAGTACTTC
many	TRBD2	TRBV27	TRBJ2-5	CASRGGETQYF	TGTGCCAGCAGGGGAGGGGAGACCCAGTACTTC
few	TRBD1	TRBV7-8	TRBJ1-4	CASSYRQGADEKLFF	TGTGCCAGCAGCTATAGACAGGGGGCGGATGAAAAACTGTTTTTT
.	TRBD1	TRBV18	TRBJ1-2	CASSPLAGTGGIYGYTF	TGTGCCAGCTCACCCCTCGCCGGGACAGGGGGCATCTATGGCTACACCTTC
many	.	TRBV19	TRBJ1-2	CASSATALANYGYTF	TGTGCCAGTAGTGCGACAGCATTAGCTAACTATGGCTACACCTTC
many	.	TRBV20-1	TRBJ2-2	CSALVKVESGELFF	TGCAGTGCTCTAGTTAAGGTGGAATCCGGGGAGCTGTTTTTT
few	.	TRBV3-1	TRBJ1-4	CASSQGIANEKLFF	TGTGCCAGCAGCCAAGGAATTGCTAATGAAAAACTGTTTTTT
many	TRBD2	TRBV2	TRBJ2-1	CASSEIAGRGDEQFF	TGTGCCAGCAGTGAGATAGCGGGGAGGGGCGATGAGCAGTTCTTC
many	.	TRBV19	TRBJ1-5	CASSIYGGSNQPQHF	TGTGCCAGTAGTATCTACGGGGGGAGCAATCAGCCCCAGCATTTT
.	TRBD2	TRBV7-9	TRBJ2-7	CASSLAGLAGSYEQYF	TGTGCCAGCAGCTTAGCGGGACTAGCGGGCTCCTACGAGCAGTACTTC
many	.	TRBV15	TRBJ1-5	CATSRDGKVPRRYSNQPQHF	TGTGCCACCAGCAGAGATGGTAAGGTCCCTCGTCGCTATAGCAATCAGCCCCAGCATTTT
.	TRBD1	TRBV11-2	TRBJ1-1	CASSLEGTGGLLAEAFF	TGTGCCAGCAGCTTAGAGGGGACAGGTGGATTACTGGCTGAAGCTTTCTTT
.	TRBD2	TRBV10-3	TRBJ2-2	CAISGGVAGGNGELFF	TGTGCCATCAGTGGAGGAGTAGCGGGAGGGAACGGGGAGCTGTTTTTT
few	.	TRBV19	TRBJ2-7	CASSIGSALHSEQYF	TGTGCCAGTAGTATTGGGTCAGCCCTTCATAGCGAGCAGTACTTC
many	TRBD1	TRBV28	TRBJ1-2	CASSSSGTAPGYTF	TGTGCCAGCAGTTCCTCCGGGACAGCCCCCGGCTACACCTTC
many	.	TRBV11-2	TRBJ2-1	CASSLNPGTSNYNEQFF	TGTGCCAGCAGCCTGAATCCCGGGACTTCTAACTACAATGAGCAGTTCTTC
.	.	TRBV5-4	TRBJ2-2	CASTNRNTGELFF	TGTGCCAGCACGAACAGGAACACCGGGGAGCTGTTTTTT
many	TRBD2	TRBV12-3/TRBV12-4	TRBJ2-7	CASSSGLAGGPSSYEQYF	TGTGCCAGCAGTTCTGGACTAGCGGGAGGGCCTAGCTCCTACGAGCAGTACTTC
.	.	TRBV30	TRBJ2-5	CAWNVGGAGETQYF	TGTGCCTGGAACGTTGGAGGGGCGGGGGAGACCCAGTACTTC
.	.	TRBV15	TRBJ2-3	CATSPPSANTQYF	TGTGCCACCAGCCCCCCCTCGGCGAATACGCAGTATTTT
many	.	TRBV19	TRBJ2-7	CASSKGRDYEQYF	TGTGCCAGTAGTAAGGGCAGGGACTACGAGCAGTACTTC
few	.	TRBV11-2	TRBJ1-2	CAGSPQMDERVTF	TGTGCCGGCAGCCCCCAAATGGACGAGCGGGTGACCTTC
.	.	TRBV6-2/TRBV6-3	TRBJ2-1	CASRPRPYNEQFF	TGTGCCAGCAGACCTCGCCCTTACAATGAGCAGTTCTTC
many	TRBD2	TRBV11-1	TRBJ2-2	CASSAGGQKEMNTGELFF	TGTGCCAGCAGTGCGGGAGGGCAGAAGGAAATGAACACCGGGGAGCTGTTTTTT
few	.	TRBV15	TRBJ1-3	CATSREQPRLSGNTIYF	TGTGCCACCAGCAGAGAACAACCGCGACTCTCTGGAAACACCATATATTTT
many	.	TRBV6-5	TRBJ2-3	CASSYSRARPDTQYF	TGTGCCAGCAGTTACTCGAGAGCTAGGCCAGATACGCAGTATTTT
.	TRBD1	TRBV7-8	TRBJ2-7	CASSLGDREIYEQYF	TGTGCCAGCAGCTTAGGAGACAGGGAGATTTACGAGCAGTACTTC
.	TRBD1	TRBV20-1	TRBJ1-1	CSARVTGVWNTEAFF	TGCAGTGCTAGGGTTACAGGGGTCTGGAACACTGAAGCTTTCTTT
.	.	TRBV6-1	TRBJ1-2	CASKGLGPYGYTF	TGTGCCAGCAAGGGGCTAGGCCCATATGGCTACACCTTC
few	.	TRBV18	TRBJ2-1	CASSPPPGAPANNQQFF	TGTGCCAGCTCACCGCCCCCGGGAGCCCCAGCAAACAATCAGCAGTTCTTC
many	.	TRBV18	TRBJ1-2	CASSPPANYGYTF	TGTGCCAGCTCACCTCCAGCTAACTATGGCTACACCTTC
many	TRBD2	TRBV12-3/TRBV12-4	TRBJ2-2	CASSSGLAGAPNTGELFF	TGTGCCAGCAGTTCGGGACTAGCGGGAGCACCGAACACCGGGGAGCTGTTTTTT